This TCR beta chain was documented in a study of T cell repertoires in cytomegalovirus infection. MiXCR, applied by TCRdb to the reads, yields one record per CDR3 protein. The top ten clones hold around 4% of a sample with about 320,000 distinct CDR3 sequences, 9.5% of them seen once. V was pared by 4 bases and J by 6 bases, with 2 bases of the junction left unmatched. The CDR3 totals 11 residues. The germline CDR1 and CDR2 sequences are DFQATT and SNEGSKA (reference sequence). The TCR was taken from a human donor in good health (CMV status not recorded). Some clones in this sample may be carry-over from other donors' samples. V and J are TRBV20-1 and TRBJ2-7; 8 bases are shared with TRBD2. Sequenced: PBMCs. CDR3 nucleotides: TGCAGTGCTACGGGGGGGGTCGAGCAGTACTTC. Translated, it gives CSATGGVEQYF.